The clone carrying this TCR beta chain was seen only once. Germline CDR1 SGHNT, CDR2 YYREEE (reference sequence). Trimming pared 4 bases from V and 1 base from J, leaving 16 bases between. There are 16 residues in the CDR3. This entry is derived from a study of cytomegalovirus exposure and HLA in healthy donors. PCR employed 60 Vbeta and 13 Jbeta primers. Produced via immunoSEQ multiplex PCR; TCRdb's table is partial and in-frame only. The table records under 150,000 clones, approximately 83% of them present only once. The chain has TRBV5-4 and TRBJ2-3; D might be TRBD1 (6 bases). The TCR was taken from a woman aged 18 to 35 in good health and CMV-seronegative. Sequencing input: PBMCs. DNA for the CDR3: TGTGCCAGCAGCAATCCCGGGACATTTCGCACAGATACGCAGTATTTT. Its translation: CASSNPGTFRTDTQYF.